Each of the 6 T cell receptor beta chains below was sequenced from the same sample in a study of regulatory T cells in long-lasting Graves disease. Through Arm-PCR of CDR3 regions and iRepertoire HTBI primers, TCR beta libraries were built. One entry per CDR3 protein, called by TCRdb with MiXCR from the multiplex PCR reads. Of about 560,000 distinct CDR3 sequences detected, roughly 15% appear once; the ten largest clones hold approximately 12%. Stated time point: newly diagnosed GD, antithyroid drugs for less than 3 months. Isolated PBMC RNA provided the starting material for the TCR library. The same specimen was also included in a second study, on T cells in Graves' hyperthyroidism and ophthalmopathy.

Sequences were derived from peripheral blood mononuclear cells (PBMCs), sampled at new diagnosis, from a patient treated with antithyroid drugs. Every receptor here comes from a man aged 18 to 35 with Graves disease.

This clonotype was detected many times. The chain recombines TRBV29-1 with TRBJ1-1; TRBD1 agrees at 8 bases. This CDR3 contains 13 residues. J gave up 1 base and V 7 bases, and 5 bases lay outside the gene matches. Germline assignment: CDR1 SQVTM and CDR2 ANQGSEA. CDR3 in amino acids: CSAGQGENTEAFF. The CDR3 nucleotides read TGCAGCGCTGGACAGGGAGAGAACACTGAAGCTTTCTTT.

In this sample, this clonotype turned up many times. V gene TRBV11-2 combines with J gene TRBJ1-4; D remains ambiguous. Per the germline V gene, CDR1 is SGHAT and CDR2 is FQNNGV. Trimming pared 9 bases from V and 3 bases from J, leaving 14 bases between. The CDR3 covers 14 residues. Here the CDR3 DNA reads TGTGCCAGTCGCTCCCGGGGATCTAATGAAAAACTGTTTTTT. Amino acid sequence: CASRSRGSNEKLFF.

This rearrangement joins TRBV13 to TRBJ2-3; no clear D gene. Trimming cost V 5 bases and J 0 bases, with 12 bases left between them. Germline CDR1 is PRHDT and CDR2 is FYEKMQ (reference sequence). This CDR3 is built from 15 residues. CDR3 DNA sequence: TGTGCCAGCAGCGTTGGCGGTGCTAGCACAGATACGCAGTATTTT. It translates to CASSVGGASTDTQYF.

This clonotype was counted at least ten times. This chain uses TRBV30 with TRBJ2-7, with 7 bases aligning to TRBD1. Germline CDR1 is GTSNPN and CDR2 is SVGIG (reference sequence). V trimming: 3 bases; J trimming: 4 bases; junction bases outside the gene matches: 3. The CDR3 spans 12 residues. The CDR3 loop is CAWSDRVYEQYF. In nucleotides, the CDR3 is TGTGCCTGGAGCGACAGGGTTTACGAGCAGTACTTC.

This clonotype came up a few times. V and J are TRBV5-1 and TRBJ2-3, with D unclear. This CDR3 has 16 residues. V was trimmed by 4 bases and J by 2 bases, leaving 17 bases between them. Germline V gene sequence: CDR1 SGHRS, CDR2 YFSETQ. This chain's CDR3 is CASSQSMGRITDTQYF. DNA for the CDR3: TGCGCCAGCAGCCAGTCCATGGGTCGGATCACAGATACGCAGTATTTT.

In this sample, this clonotype turned up many times. V gene TRBV27 combines with J gene TRBJ2-3; 11 nucleotides agree with TRBD2. The germline CDR1 and CDR2 sequences are MNHEY and SMNVEV (reference sequence). The V gene end was trimmed by 5 bases and the J gene end by 5 bases; junction bases not matched to a gene: 6. There are 15 residues in the CDR3. The CDR3 loop reads CASSLTSGSRDTQYF. The DNA for the CDR3 is TGTGCCAGCAGTCTAACTAGCGGGAGTAGAGATACGCAGTATTTT.